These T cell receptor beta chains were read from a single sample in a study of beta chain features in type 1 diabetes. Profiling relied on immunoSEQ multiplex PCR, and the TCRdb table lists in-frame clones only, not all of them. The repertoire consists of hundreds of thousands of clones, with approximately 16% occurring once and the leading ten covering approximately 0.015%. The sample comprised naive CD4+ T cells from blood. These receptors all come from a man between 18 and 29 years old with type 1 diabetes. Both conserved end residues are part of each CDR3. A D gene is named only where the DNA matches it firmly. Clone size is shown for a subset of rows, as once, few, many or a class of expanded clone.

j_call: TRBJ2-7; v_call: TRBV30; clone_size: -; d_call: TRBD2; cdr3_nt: TGTGCCTGGAGTGTACAAAGCGGGGTGGCCTACGAGCAGTACTTC; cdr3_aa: CAWSVQSGVAYEQYF
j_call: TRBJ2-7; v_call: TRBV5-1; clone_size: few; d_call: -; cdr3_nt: TGCGCCAGCAGCTCTATGGGACTGCGCTCCTACGAGCAGTACTTC; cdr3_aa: CASSSMGLRSYEQYF
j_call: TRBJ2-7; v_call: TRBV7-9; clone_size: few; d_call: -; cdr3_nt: TGTGCCAGCAGCTTGGAACCCACAGGGGAGCAGTACTTC; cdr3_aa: CASSLEPTGEQYF
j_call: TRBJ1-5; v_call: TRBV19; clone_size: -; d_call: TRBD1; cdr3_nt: TGTGCCAGTAACAGGGGCAGTGGCAATCAGCCCCAGCATTTT; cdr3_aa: CASNRGSGNQPQHF
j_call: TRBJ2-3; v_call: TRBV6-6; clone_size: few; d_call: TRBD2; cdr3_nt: TGTGCCAGCAGTTTGGGTCGACAGAGCGGGGGCGATACGCAGTATTTT; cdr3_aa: CASSLGRQSGGDTQYF
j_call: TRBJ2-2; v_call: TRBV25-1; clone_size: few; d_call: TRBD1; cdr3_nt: TGTGCCAGCAGTGAATATGGACAGGGGGCGCCGGGGGAGCTGTTTTTT; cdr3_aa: CASSEYGQGAPGELFF
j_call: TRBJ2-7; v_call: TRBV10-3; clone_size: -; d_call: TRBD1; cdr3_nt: TGTGCCATCAGTGGACAGGGACAGTACTCCTACGAGCAGTACTTC; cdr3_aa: CAISGQGQYSYEQYF
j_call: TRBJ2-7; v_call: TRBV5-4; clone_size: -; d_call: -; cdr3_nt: TGTGCCAGCAGCGTCGACAGAAGGTCAGGGAACGAGCAGTACTTC; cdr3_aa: CASSVDRRSGNEQYF
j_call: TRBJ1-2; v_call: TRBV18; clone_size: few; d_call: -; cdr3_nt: TGTGCCAGCTCACCCACGGCAGGGGCAGGACGGAGTGGCTACACCTTC; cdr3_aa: CASSPTAGAGRSGYTF
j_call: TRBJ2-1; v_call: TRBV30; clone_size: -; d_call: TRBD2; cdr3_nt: TGTGCCTGGAGGAGAGGTTGGACTAGCGGTGGATACAATGAGCAGTTCTTC; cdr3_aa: CAWRRGWTSGGYNEQFF
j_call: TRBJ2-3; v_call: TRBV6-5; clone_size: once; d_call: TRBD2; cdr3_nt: TGTGCCAGCGGCAGGGAGGGGACAGATACGCAGTATTTT; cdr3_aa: CASGREGTDTQYF
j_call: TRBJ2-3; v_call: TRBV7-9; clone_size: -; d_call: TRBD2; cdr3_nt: TGTGCCAGCAGCCCAAGCGGGCTAGCGGGAGTTTTCACAGATACGCAGTATTTT; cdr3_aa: CASSPSGLAGVFTDTQYF
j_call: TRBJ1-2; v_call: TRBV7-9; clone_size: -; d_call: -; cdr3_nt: TGTGCCAGCAGCTTAGCGGGAGGCGGCTACACCTTC; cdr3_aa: CASSLAGGGYTF
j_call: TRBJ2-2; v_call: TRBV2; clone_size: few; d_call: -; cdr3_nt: TGTGCCAGCAGCCAGATTTACACCGGGGAGCTGTTTTTT; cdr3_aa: CASSQIYTGELFF
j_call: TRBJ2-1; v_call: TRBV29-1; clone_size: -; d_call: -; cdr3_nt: TGCAGCGCCGGGGACTTCGGGTGGTACAATGAGCAGTTCTTC; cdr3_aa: CSAGDFGWYNEQFF
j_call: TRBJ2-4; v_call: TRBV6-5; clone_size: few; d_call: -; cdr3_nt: TGTGCCAGCAGCTTATCTGACGGGGCCAAAAACATTCAGTACTTC; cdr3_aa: CASSLSDGAKNIQYF
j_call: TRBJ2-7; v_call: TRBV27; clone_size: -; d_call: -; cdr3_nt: TGTGCCAGCAGCCCTCCTGACGGGACCTACGAGCAGTACTTC; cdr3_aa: CASSPPDGTYEQYF
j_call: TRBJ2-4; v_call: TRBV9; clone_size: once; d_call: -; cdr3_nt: TGTGCCAGCAGCGTAGGGGGGGGCGTGAACATTCAGTACTTC; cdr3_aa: CASSVGGGVNIQYF
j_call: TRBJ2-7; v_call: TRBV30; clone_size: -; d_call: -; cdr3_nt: TGTGCCTGGAGCCCACGCAGTTGGGCCCCCTACGAGCAGTACTTC; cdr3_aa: CAWSPRSWAPYEQYF
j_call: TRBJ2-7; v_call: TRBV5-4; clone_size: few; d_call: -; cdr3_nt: TGTGCCAGCTGCGAGACAGACTACGAGCAGTACTTC; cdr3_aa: CASCETDYEQYF
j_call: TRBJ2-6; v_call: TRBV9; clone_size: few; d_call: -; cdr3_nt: TGTGCCAGCAGCGTAGCGGGGTCCGGGGCCAACGTCCTGACTTTC; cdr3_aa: CASSVAGSGANVLTF
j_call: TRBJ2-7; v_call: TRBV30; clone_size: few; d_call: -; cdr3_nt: TGTGCCTGGGGACAGCCGTACGAGCAGTACTTC; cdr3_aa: CAWGQPYEQYF
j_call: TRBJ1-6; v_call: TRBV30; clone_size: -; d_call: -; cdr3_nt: TGTGCCTGGAGTGCCCTCCTACAGGGAACTTCACCCCTCCACTTT; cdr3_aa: CAWSALLQGTSPLHF
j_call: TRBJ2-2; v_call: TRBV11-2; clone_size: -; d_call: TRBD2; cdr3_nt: TGTGCCAGCAGCTCGCCTAGCGGGAGGGCCAGCACCGGGGAGCTGTTTTTT; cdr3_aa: CASSSPSGRASTGELFF
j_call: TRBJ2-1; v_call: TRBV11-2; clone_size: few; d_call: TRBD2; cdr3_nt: TGTGCCAGCAGCCCCGGACTAGCGGGAGGGGGAGAGCAGTTCTTC; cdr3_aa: CASSPGLAGGGEQFF
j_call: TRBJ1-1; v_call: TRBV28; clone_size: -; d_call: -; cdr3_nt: TGTGCCAGCAATAACCATTCGGGGGGCCGTGGGGCGGGCGGCACTGAAGCTTTCTTT; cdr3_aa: CASNNHSGGRGAGGTEAFF
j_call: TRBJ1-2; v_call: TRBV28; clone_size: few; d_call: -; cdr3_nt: TGTGCCAGCAGTGCGGACGGGGGCTATGGCTACACCTTC; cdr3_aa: CASSADGGYGYTF
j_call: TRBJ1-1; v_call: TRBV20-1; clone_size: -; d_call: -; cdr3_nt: TGCAGTGCTAGTAGCCCTAATGAAGCTTTCTTT; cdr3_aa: CSASSPNEAFF
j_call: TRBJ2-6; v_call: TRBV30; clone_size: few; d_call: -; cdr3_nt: TGTGCCTGGAGGGGCCCCTCTGGGGCCAACGTCCTGACTTTC; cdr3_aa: CAWRGPSGANVLTF
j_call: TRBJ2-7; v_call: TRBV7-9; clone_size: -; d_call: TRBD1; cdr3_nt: TGTGCCAGCAGCAAGACCCCCGGGACAGGGGGCTCTGGCGAGCAGTACTTC; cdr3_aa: CASSKTPGTGGSGEQYF
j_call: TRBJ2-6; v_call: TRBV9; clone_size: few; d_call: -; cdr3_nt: TGTGCCAGCAGCATTCCTCAGGGTCTCACTGGGGCCAACGTCCTGACTTTC; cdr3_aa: CASSIPQGLTGANVLTF
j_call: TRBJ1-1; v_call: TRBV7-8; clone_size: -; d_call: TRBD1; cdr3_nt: TGTGCCAGCAGCTTTTCTTGGACAGGGGAAGGGACTGAAGCTTTCTTT; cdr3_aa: CASSFSWTGEGTEAFF
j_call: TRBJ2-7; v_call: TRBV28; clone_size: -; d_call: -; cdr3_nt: TGTGCCACACACGGGACCTACGAGCAGTACTTC; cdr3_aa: CATHGTYEQYF
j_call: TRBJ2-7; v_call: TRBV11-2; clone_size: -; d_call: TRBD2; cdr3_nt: TGTGCCAGCAGCTTGGGGCGGGGGGTAGAGGAGCAGTACTTC; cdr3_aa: CASSLGRGVEEQYF
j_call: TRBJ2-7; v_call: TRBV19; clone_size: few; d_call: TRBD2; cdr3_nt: TGTGCCAGTAGTTCCGGGACTAGCGGGAGGTTCTACGAGCAGTACTTC; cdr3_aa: CASSSGTSGRFYEQYF
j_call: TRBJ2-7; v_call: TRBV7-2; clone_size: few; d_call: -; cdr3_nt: TGTGCCAGCAGCTCGGCCGGGACTGCCACCTACGAGCAGTACTTC; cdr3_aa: CASSSAGTATYEQYF
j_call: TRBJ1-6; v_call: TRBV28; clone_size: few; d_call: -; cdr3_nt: TGTGCCAGCAGTCCCCGGACTGGAAGCTCCTATAATTCACCCCTCCACTTT; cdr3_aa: CASSPRTGSSYNSPLHF
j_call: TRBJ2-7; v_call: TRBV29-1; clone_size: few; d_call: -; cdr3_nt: TGCAGCGTTGAAGAACTAAGGGGATACGAGCAGTACTTC; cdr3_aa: CSVEELRGYEQYF
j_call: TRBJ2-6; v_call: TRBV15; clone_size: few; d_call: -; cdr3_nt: TGTGCCACCAGCAGTGCGGGGGCCGGGGCCAACGTCCTGACTTTC; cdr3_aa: CATSSAGAGANVLTF
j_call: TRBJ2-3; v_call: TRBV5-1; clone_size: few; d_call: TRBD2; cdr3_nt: TGCGCCAGCAGCTTGGCCGCGGGGGGCACAGATACGCAGTATTTT; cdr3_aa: CASSLAAGGTDTQYF
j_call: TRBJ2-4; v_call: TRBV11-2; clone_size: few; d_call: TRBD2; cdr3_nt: TGTGCCAGCAGCGTGGGACTAGCGGAAAACATTCAGTACTTC; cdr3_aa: CASSVGLAENIQYF
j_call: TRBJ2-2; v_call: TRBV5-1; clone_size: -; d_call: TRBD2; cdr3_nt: TGCGCCAGCAGCCCCCGGACTAGCGGGGGAAACACCGGGGAGCTGTTTTTT; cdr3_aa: CASSPRTSGGNTGELFF
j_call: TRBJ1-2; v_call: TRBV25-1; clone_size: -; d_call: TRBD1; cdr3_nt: TGTGCCAGCAGTGATTGGGACAGGCGATATGGCTACACCTTC; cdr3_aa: CASSDWDRRYGYTF
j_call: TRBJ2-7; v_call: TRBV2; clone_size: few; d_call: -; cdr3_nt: TGTGCCAGCAGCCTATCCTCCTACGAGCAGTACTTC; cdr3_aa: CASSLSSYEQYF
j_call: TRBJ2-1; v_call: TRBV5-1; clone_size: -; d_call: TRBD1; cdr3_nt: TGCGCCAGCAGCCCCGGACAGGTCCCCCCTCACAGTGAGCAGTTCTTC; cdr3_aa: CASSPGQVPPHSEQFF
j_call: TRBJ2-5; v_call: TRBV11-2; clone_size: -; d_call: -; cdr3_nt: TGTGCCAGCAGCCGAAGCTTTCGGAGGACCCAGTACTTC; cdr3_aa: CASSRSFRRTQYF
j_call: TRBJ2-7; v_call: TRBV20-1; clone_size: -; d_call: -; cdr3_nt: TGCAGTGCTAGGACACTCTACGAGCAGTACTTC; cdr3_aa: CSARTLYEQYF
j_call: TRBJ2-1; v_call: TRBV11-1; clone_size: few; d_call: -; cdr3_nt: TGTGCCAGCAATAGCGGAGACAATGAGCAGTTCTTC; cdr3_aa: CASNSGDNEQFF
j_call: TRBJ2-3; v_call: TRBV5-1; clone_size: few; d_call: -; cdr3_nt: TGCGCCAGCAGCTTCGGAGGAGACACAGATACGCAGTATTTT; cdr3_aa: CASSFGGDTDTQYF
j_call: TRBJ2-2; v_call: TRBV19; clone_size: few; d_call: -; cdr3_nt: TGTGCCAGTAGTATTTTTCACGGGGAGCTGTTTTTT; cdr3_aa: CASSIFHGELFF
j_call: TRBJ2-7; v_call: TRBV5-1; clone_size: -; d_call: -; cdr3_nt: TGCGCCAGCACCCTATTACCGGGGGTAGGCTACGAGCAGTACTTC; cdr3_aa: CASTLLPGVGYEQYF
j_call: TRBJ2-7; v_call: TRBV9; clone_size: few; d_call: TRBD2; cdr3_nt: TGTGCCAGCAGCTCCGGGACTAACTCCTACGAGCAGTACTTC; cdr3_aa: CASSSGTNSYEQYF
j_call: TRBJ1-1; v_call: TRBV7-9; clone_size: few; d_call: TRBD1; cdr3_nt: TGTGCCAGCAGCGGAACAAACAGGGGCCAAGCTTTCTTT; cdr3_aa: CASSGTNRGQAFF
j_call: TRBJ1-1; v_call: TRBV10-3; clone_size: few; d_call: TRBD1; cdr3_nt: TGTGCCATCAAGGGGACAGGGAACACTGAAGCTTTCTTT; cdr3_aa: CAIKGTGNTEAFF